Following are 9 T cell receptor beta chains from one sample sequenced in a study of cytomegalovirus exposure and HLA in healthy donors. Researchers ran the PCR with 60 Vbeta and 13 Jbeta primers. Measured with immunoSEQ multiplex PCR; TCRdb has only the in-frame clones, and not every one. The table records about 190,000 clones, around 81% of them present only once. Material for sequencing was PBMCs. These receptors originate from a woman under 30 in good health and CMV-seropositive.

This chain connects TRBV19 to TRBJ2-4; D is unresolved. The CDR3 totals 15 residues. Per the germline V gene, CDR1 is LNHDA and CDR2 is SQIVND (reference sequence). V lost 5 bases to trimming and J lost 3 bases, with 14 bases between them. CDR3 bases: TGTGCCAGTAGTCATCAGGATTTGGTCAAAAACATTCAGTACTTC. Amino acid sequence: CASSHQDLVKNIQYF.

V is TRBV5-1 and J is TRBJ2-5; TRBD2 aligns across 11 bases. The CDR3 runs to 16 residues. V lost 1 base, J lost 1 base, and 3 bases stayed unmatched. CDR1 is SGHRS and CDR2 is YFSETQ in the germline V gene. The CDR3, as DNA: TGCGCCAGCAGCTTGTCTAGCGGGGGGACCCAAGAGACCCAGTACTTC. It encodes CASSLSSGGTQETQYF.

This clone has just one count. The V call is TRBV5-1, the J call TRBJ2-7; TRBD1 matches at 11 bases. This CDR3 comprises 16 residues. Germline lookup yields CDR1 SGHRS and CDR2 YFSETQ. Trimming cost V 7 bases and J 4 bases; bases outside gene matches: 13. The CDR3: CASSPYSGTGGYEQYF. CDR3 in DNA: TGCGCCAGCTCACCTTACTCCGGGACAGGGGGGTACGAGCAGTACTTC.

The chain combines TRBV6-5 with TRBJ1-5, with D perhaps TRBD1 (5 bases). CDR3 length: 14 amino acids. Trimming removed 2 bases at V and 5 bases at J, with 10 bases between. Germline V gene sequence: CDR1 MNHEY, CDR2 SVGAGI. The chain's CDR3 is CASSYRGEHQPQHF. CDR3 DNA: TGTGCCAGCAGTTACAGGGGCGAGCATCAGCCCCAGCATTTT.

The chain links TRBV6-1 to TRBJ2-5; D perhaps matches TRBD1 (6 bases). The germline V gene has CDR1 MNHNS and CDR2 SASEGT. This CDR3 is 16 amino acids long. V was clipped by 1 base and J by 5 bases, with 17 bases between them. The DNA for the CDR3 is TGTGCCAGCAGTGAAGGGTATTTGGACAGAGCGGAGACCCAGTACTTC. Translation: CASSEGYLDRAETQYF.

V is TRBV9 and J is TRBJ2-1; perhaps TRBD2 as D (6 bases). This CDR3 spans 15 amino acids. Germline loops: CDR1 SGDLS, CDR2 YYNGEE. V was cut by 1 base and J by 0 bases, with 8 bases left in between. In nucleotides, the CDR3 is TGTGCCAGCAGCGTACGGGGGAGCTCCTACAATGAGCAGTTCTTC. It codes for CASSVRGSSYNEQFF.

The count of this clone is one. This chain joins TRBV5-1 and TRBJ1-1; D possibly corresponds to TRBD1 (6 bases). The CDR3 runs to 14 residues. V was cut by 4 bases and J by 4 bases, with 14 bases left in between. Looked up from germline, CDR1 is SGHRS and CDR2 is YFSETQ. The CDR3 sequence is CASSEQGWATEAFF. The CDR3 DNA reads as TGCGCCAGCAGCGAGCAGGGGTGGGCCACTGAAGCTTTCTTT. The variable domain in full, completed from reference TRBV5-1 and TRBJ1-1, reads KAGVTQTPRYLIKTRGQQVTLSCSPISGHRSVSWYQQTPGQGLQFLFEYFSETQRNKGNFPGRFSGRQFSNSRSEMNVSTLELGDSALYLCASSEQGWATEAFFGQGTRLTVV.

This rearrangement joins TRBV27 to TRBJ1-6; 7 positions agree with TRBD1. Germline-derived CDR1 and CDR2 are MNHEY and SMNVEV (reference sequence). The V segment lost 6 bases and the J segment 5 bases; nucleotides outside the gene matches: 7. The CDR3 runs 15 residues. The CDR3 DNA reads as TGTGCCAGCAGCACCTTCCAGGGGGATAATTCACCCCTCCACTTT. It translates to CASSTFQGDNSPLHF.

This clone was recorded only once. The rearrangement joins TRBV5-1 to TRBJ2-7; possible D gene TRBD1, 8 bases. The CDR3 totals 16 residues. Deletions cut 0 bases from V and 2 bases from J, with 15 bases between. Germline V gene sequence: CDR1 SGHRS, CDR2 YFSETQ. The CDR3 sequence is CASSLGNRGGTYEQYF. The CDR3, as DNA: TGCGCCAGCAGCTTGGGAAACAGGGGGGGAACCTACGAGCAGTACTTC.